Here is one TCR beta chain with its context. V gave up 4 bases and J gave up 2 bases, with 13 bases separating them. This CDR3 region has 15 residues. Germline values: CDR1 SGHDT, CDR2 YYEEEE. This table comes from immunoSEQ multiplex PCR, and its TCRdb copy is limited to in-frame clones, with some not included. This table holds some 15,000 clones, about 82% found once. This record comes from a study of T cells in tumors after PD-1 blockade. Whole-study context: Each patient got pembrolizumab 200 mg every 3 weeks or cemiplimab 350 mg every 2 weeks.

The sequencing here drew on PBMCs, taken after anti-PD-1 treatment. The chain employs TRBV5-6 and TRBJ1-3, with D possibly matching TRBD1 (6 bases). The sequence derives from a human donor with basal cell carcinoma. The CDR3 sequence is CASSPQGNTGNTIYF. CDR3 sequence (DNA): TGTGCCAGCAGCCCGCAGGGGAACACTGGAAACACCATATATTTT.